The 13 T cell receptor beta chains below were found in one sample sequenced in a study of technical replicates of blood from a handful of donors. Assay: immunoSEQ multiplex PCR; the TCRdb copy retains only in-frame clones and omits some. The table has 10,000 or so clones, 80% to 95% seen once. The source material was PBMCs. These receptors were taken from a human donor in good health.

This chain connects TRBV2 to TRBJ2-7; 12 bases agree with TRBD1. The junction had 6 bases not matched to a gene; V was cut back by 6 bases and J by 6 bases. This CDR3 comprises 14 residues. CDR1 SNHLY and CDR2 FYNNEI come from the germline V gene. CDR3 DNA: TGTGCCAGCAGGAGGGGACAGGGGGCCGGCGAGCAGTACTTC. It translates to CASRRGQGAGEQYF.

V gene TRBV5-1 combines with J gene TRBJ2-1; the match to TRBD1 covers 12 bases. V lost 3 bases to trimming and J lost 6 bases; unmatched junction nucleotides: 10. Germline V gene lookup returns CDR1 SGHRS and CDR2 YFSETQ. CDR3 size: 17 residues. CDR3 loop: CASSYLPPGQGANEQFF. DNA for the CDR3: TGCGCCAGCAGCTACCTACCCCCGGGACAGGGGGCCAATGAGCAGTTCTTC.

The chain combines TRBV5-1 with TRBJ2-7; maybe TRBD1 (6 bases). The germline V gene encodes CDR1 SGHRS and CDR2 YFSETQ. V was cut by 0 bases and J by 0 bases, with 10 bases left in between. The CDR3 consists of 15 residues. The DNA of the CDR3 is TGCGCCAGCAGCTTGGGTCCAGGGGCCTCCTACGAGCAGTACTTC. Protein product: CASSLGPGASYEQYF. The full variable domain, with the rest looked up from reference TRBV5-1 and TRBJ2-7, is KAGVTQTPRYLIKTRGQQVTLSCSPISGHRSVSWYQQTPGQGLQFLFEYFSETQRNKGNFPGRFSGRQFSNSRSEMNVSTLELGDSALYLCASSLGPGASYEQYFGPGTRLTVT.

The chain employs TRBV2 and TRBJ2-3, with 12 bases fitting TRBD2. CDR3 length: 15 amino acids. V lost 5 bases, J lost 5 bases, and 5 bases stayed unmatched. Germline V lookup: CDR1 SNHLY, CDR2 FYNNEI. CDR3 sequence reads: CASSTPGLAGDTQYF. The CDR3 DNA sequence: TGTGCCAGCAGTACCCCGGGACTAGCGGGAGATACGCAGTATTTT.

CDR3 nucleotide sequence: TGTGCCAGCAGCGTAGGAACTAGCGGGAGTTTCAATGAGCAGTTCTTC. Translation gives CASSVGTSGSFNEQFF. The chain employs TRBV9 and TRBJ2-1; 11 bases are a match to TRBD2. This CDR3 spans 16 amino acids. Germline assignment: CDR1 SGDLS and CDR2 YYNGEE. V lost 0 bases and J lost 6; bases outside the gene matches: 5.

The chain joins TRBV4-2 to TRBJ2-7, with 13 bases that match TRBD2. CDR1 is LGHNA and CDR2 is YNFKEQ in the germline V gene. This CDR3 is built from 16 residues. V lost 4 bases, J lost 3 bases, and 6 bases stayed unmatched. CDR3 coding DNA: TGTGCCAGCAGCCCTTCGACTAGCGGGAGGATCTACGAGCAGTACTTC. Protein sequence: CASSPSTSGRIYEQYF.

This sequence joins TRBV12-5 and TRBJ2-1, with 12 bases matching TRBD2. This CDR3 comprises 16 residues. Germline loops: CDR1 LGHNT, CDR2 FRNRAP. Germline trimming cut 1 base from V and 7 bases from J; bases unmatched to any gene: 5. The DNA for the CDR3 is TGTGCTAGTGGTTTGGGGACTAGCGGGAAGACTAATGAGCAGTTCTTC. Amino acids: CASGLGTSGKTNEQFF.

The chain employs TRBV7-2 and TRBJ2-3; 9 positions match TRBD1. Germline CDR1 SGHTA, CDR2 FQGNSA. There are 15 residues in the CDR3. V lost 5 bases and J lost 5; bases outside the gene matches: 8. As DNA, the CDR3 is TGTGCCAGCAGCAAACAGGGGGCTCTAGGAGATACGCAGTATTTT. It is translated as CASSKQGALGDTQYF.

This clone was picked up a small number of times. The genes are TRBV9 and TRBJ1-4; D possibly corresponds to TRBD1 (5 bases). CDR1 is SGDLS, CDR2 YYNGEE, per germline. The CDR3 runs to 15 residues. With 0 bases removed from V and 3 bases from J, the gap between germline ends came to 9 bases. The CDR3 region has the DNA TGTGCCAGCAGCGTAGCGGGGGGACCTAATGAAAAACTGTTTTTT. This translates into CASSVAGGPNEKLFF.

For the CDR3, the DNA is TGTGCCAGCAGCGGGGACAGATTTCAAGAGACCCAGTACTTC. Translated, it gives CASSGDRFQETQYF. The chain carries TRBV5-6 and TRBJ2-5; TRBD1 agrees at 7 bases. In germline, CDR1 is SGHDT, CDR2 YYEEEE. The CDR3 is 14 residues long. Trimming at V came to 4 bases and at J to 2 bases, leaving 5 bases not matched to a gene. Full variable domain (outside the CDR3, taken from reference TRBV5-6 and TRBJ2-5): DAGVTQSPTHLIKTRGQQVTLRCSPKSGHDTVSWYQQALGQGPQFIFQYYEEEERQRGNFPDRFSGHQFPNYSSELNVNALLLGDSALYLCASSGDRFQETQYFGPGTRLLVL.

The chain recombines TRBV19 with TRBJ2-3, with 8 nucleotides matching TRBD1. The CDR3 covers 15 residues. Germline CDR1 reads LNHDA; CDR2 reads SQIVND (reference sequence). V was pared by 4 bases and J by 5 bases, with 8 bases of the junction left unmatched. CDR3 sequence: CASSTGQEGRDTQYF. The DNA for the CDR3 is TGTGCCAGTAGTACGGGACAGGAGGGGAGAGATACGCAGTATTTT.

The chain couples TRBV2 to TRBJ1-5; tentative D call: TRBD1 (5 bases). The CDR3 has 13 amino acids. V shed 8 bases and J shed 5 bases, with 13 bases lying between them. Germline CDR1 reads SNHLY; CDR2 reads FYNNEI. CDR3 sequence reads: CASRLGPHQPQHF. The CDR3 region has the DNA TGTGCCAGCCGTCTGGGGCCCCATCAGCCCCAGCATTTT.

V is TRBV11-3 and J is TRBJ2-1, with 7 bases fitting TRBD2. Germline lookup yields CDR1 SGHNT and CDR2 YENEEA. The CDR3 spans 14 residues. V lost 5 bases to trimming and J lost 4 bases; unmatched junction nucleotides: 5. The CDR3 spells CASSPRTSYNEQFF. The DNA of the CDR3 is TGTGCCAGCAGCCCTCGGACTAGTTACAATGAGCAGTTCTTC.